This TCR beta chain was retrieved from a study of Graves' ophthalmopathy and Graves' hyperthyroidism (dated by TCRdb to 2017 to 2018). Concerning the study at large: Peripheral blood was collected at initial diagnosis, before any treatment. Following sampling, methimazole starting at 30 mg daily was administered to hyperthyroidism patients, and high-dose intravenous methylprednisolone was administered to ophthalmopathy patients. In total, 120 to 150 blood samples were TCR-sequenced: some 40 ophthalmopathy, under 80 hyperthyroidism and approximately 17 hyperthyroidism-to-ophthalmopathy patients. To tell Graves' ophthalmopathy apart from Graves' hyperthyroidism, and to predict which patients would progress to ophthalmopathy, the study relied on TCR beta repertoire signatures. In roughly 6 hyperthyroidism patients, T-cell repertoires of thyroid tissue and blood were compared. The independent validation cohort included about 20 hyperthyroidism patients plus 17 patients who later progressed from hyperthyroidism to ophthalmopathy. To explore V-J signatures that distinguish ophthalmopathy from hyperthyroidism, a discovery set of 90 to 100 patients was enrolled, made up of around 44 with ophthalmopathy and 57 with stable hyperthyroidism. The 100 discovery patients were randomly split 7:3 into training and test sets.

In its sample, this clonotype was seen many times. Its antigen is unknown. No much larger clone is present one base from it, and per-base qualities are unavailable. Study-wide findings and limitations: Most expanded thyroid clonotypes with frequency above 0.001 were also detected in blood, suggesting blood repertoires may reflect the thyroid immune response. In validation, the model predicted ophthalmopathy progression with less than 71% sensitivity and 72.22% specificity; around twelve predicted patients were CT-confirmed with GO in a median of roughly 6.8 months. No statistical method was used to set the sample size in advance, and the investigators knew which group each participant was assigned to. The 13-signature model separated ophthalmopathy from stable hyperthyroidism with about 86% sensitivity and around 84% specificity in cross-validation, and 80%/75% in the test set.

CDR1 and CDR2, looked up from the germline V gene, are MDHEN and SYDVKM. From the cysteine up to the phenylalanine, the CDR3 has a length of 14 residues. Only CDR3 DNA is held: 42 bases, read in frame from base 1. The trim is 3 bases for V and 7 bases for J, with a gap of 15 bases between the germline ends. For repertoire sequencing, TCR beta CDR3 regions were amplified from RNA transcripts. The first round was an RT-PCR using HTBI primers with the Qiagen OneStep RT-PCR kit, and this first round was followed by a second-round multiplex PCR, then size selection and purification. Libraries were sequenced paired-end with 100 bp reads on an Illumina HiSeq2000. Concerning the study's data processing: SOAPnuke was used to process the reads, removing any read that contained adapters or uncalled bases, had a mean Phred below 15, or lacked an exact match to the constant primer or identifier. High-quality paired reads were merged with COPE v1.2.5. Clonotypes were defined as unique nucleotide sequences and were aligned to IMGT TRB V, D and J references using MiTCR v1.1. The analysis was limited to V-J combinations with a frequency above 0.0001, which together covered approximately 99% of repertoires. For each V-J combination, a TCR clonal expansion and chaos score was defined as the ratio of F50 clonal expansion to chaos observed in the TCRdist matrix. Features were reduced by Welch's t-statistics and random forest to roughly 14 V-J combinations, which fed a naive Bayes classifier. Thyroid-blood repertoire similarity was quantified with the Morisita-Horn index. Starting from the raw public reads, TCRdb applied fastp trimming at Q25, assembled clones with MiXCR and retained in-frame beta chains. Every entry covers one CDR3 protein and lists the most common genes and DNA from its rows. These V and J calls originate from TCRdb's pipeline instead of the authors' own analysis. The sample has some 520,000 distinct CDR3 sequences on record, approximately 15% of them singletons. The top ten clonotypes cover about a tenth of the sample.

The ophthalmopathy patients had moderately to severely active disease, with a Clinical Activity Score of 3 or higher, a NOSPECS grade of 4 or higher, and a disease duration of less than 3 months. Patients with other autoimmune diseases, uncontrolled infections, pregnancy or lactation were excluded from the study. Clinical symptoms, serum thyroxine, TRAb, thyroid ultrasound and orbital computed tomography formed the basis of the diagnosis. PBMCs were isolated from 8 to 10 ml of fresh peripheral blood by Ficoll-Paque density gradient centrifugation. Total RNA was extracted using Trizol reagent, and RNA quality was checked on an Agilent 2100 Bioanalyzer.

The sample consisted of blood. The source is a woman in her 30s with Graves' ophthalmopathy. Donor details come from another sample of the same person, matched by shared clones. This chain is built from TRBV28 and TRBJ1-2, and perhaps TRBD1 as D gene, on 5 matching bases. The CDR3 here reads CASSLQGGFFGYTF. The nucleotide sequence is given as TGTGCCAGCAGTTTGCAGGGTGGGTTTTTTGGCTACACCTTC.